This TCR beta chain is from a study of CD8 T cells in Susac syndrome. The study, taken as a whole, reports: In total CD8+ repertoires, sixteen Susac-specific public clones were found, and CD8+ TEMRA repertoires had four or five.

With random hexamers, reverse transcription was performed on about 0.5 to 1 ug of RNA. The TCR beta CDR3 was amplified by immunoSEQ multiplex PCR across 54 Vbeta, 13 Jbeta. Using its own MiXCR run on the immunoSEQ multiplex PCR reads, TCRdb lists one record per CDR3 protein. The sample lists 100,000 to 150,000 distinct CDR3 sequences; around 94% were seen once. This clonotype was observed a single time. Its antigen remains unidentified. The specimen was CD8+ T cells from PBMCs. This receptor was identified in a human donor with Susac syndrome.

The CDR3 sequence is CATSETGENQPQHF. Here the CDR3 DNA reads TGTGCCACCAGTGAAACAGGGGAGAATCAGCCCCAGCATTTT. The chain joins TRBV24-1 to TRBJ1-5, with 7 bases lining up with TRBD1. Per the germline V gene, CDR1 is KGHDR and CDR2 is SFDVKD. The CDR3 spans 14 residues. Trimming removed 4 bases from V and 4 bases from J; junction bases left unmatched: 3.